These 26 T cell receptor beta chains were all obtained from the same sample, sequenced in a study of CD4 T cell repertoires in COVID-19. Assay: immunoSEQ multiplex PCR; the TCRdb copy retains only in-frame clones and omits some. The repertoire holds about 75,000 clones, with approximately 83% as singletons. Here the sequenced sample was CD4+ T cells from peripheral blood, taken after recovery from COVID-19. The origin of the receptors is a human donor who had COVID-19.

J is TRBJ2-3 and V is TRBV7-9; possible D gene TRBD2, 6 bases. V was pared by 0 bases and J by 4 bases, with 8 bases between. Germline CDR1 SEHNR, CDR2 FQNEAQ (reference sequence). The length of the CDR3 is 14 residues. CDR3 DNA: TGTGCCAGCAGCTTAGCGGCGGGACCAGATACGCAGTATTTT. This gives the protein CASSLAAGPDTQYF.

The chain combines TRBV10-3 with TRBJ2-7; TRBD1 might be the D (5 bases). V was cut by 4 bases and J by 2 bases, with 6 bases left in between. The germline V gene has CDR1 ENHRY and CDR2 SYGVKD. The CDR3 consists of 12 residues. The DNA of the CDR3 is TGTGCCATCAGTGCGACAGCCTACGAGCAGTACTTC. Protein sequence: CAISATAYEQYF.

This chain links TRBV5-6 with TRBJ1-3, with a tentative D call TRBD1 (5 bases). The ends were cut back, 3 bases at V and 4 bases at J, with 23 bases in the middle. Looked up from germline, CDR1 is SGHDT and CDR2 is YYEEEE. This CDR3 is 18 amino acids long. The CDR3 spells CASSSYELRRGSGNTIYF. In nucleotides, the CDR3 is TGTGCCAGCAGCTCCTATGAACTAAGAAGGGGTTCAGGAAACACCATATATTTT.

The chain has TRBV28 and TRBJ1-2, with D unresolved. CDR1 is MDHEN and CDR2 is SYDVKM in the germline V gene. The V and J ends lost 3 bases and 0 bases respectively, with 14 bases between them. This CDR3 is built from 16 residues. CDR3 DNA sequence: TGTGCCAGCAGTTTCAGCTCCGGAGGACCTAACTATGGCTACACCTTC. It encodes CASSFSSGGPNYGYTF.

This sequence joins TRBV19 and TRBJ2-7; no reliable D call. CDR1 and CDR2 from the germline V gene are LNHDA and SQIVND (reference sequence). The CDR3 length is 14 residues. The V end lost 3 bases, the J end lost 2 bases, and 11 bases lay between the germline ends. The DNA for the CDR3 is TGTGCCAGTAGTATCCGAGGCGACCCCTACGAGCAGTACTTC. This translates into CASSIRGDPYEQYF.

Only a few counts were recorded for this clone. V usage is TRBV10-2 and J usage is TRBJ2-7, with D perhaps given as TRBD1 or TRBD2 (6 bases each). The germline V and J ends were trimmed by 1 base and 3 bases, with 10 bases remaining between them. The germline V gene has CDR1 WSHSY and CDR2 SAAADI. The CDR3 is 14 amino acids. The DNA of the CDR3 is TGCGCCAGCAGTGAGTGGGGGGCTGACTACGAGCAGTACTTC. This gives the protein CASSEWGADYEQYF.

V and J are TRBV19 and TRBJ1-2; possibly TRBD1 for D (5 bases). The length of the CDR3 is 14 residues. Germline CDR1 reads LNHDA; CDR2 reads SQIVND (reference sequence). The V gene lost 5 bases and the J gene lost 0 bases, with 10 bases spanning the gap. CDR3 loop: CASSPTGSNYGYTF. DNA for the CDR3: TGTGCCAGTAGTCCTACAGGTTCTAACTATGGCTACACCTTC.

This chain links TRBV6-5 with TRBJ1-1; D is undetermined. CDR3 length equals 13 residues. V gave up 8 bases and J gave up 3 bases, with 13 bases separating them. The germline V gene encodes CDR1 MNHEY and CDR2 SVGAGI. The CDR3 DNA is TGTGCCAGCTGTTTCGGCGGGTACACTGAAGCTTTCTTT. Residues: CASCFGGYTEAFF.

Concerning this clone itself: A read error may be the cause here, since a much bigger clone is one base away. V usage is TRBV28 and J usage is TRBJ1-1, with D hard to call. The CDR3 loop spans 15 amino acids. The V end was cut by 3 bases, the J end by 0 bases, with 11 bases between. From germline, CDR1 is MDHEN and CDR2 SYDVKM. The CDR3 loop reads CASSFYGRMNTEAFF. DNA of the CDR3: TGTGCCAGCAGTTTCTACGGACGGATGAACACTGAAGCTTTCTTT. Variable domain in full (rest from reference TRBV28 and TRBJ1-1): DVKVTQSSRYLVKRTGEKVFLECVQDMDHENMFWYRQDPGLGLRLIYFSYDVKMKEKGDIPEGYSVSREKKERFSLILESASTNQTSMYLCASSFYGRMNTEAFFGQGTRLTVV.

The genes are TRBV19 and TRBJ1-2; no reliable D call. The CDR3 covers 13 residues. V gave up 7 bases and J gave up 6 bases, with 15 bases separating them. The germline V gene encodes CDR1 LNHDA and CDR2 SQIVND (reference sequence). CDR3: CASNSRGLNGYTF. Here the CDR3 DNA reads TGTGCCAGTAACTCCCGAGGACTTAATGGCTACACCTTC.

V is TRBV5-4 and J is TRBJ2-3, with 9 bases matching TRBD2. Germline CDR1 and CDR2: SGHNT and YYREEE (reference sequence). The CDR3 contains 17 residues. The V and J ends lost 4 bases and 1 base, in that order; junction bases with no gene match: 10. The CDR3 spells CASSLRGASGGTDTQYF. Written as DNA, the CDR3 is TGTGCCAGCAGCCTCCGAGGGGCTAGCGGGGGCACAGATACGCAGTATTTT.

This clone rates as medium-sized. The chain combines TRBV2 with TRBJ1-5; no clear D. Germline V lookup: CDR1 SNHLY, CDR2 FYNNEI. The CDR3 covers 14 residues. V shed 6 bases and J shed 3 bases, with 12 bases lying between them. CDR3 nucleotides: TGTGCCAGCAGCGGCAGCAGTTACAATCAGCCCCAGCATTTT. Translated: CASSGSSYNQPQHF.

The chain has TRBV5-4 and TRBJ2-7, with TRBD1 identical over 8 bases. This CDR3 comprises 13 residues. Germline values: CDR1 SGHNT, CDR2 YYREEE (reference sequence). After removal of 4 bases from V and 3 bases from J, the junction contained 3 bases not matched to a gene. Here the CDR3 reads CASSLDRDYEQYF. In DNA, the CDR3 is TGTGCCAGCAGCCTGGACAGGGACTACGAGCAGTACTTC.

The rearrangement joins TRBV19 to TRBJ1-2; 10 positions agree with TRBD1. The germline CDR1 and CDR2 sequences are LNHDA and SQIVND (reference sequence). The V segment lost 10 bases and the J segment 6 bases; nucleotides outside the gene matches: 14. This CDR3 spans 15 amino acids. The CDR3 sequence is CATLTRDRGINGYTF. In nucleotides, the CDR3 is TGTGCCACCCTAACCCGGGACAGGGGCATCAATGGCTACACCTTC.

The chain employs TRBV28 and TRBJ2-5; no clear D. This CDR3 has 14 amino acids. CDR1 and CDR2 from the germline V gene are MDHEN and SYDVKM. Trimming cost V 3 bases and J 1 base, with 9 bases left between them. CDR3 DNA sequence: TGTGCCAGCAGTTTTCTAGGGCCCCAAGAGACCCAGTACTTC. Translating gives CASSFLGPQETQYF.

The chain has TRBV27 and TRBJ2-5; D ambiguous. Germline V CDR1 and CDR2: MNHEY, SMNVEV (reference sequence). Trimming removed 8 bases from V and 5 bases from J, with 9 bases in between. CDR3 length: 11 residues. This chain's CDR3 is CASRREETQYF. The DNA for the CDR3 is TGTGCCAGCCGACGAGAGGAGACCCAGTACTTC.

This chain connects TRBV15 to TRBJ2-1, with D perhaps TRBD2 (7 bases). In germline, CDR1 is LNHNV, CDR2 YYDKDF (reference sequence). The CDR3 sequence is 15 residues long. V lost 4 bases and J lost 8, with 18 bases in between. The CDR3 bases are TGTGCCACCAGCAAAGGGGGGGCGGAACAGGATGAGCAGTTCTTC. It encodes CATSKGGAEQDEQFF. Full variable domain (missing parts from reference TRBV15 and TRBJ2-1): DAMVIQNPRYQVTQFGKPVTLSCSQTLNHNVMYWYQQKSSQAPKLLFHYYDKDFNNEADTPDNFQSRRPNTSFCFLDIRSPGLGDTAMYLCATSKGGAEQDEQFFGPGTRLTVL.

The CDR3 spells CASKRGLGTEAFF. CDR3 DNA: TGCGCCAGCAAAAGGGGGCTTGGCACTGAAGCTTTCTTT. The J gene is TRBJ1-1, the V gene TRBV10-2; TRBD1 aligns across 7 bases. The J segment lost 4 bases and the V segment lost 7 bases, leaving 6 bases of the junction unmatched. Looked up from germline, CDR1 is WSHSY and CDR2 is SAAADI. There are 13 residues in the CDR3.

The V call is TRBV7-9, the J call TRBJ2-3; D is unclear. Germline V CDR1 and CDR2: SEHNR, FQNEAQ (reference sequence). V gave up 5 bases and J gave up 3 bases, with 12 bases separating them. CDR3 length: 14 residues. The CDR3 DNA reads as TGTGCCAGCAGCCCGGTCGGGTCGACAGATACGCAGTATTTT. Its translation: CASSPVGSTDTQYF.

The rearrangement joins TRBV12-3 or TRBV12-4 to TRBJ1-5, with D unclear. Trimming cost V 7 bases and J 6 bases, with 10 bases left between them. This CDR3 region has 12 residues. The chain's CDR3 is CASTLPGQPQHF. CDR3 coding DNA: TGTGCCAGCACTCTACCTGGTCAGCCCCAGCATTTT.

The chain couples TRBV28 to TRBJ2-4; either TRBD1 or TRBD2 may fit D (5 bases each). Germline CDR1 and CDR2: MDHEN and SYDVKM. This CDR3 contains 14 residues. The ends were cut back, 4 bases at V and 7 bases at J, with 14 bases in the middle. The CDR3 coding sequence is TGTGCCAGCAGTTCCCCCGGGGCCGGCAACATTCAGTACTTC. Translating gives CASSSPGAGNIQYF.

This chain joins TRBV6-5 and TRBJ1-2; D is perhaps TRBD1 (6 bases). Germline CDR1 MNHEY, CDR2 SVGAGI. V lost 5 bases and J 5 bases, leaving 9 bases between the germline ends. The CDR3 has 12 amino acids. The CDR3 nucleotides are TGTGCCAGCAGTCGTACAGGGTATGGCTACACCTTC. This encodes CASSRTGYGYTF.

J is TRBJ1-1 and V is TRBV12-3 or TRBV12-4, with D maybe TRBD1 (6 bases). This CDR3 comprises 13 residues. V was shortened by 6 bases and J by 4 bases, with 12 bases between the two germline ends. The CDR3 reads CASSFLGGTEAFF. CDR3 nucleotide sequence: TGTGCCAGCAGCTTTTTAGGGGGCACTGAAGCTTTCTTT.

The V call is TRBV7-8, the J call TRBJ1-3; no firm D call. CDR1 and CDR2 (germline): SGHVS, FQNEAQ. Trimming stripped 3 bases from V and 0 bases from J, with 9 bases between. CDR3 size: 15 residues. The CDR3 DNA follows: TGTGCCAGCAGCTTCCCCCTAGGCTCTGGAAACACCATATATTTT. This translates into CASSFPLGSGNTIYF.

The CDR3, as DNA: TGTGCCAGCTCTATAGCGGGAGGAGGCAATGAGCAGTTCTTC. Amino acid sequence: CASSIAGGGNEQFF. This chain connects TRBV19 to TRBJ2-1; TRBD2 agrees at 10 bases. This CDR3 contains 14 residues. Germline lookup yields CDR1 LNHDA and CDR2 SQIVND (reference sequence). Germline trimming cut 9 bases from V and 6 bases from J; bases unmatched to any gene: 8.

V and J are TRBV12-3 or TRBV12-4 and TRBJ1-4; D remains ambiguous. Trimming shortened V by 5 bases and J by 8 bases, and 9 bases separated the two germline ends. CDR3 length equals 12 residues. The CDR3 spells CASSPPGEKLFF. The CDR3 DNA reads TGTGCCAGCAGTCCCCCGGGGGAAAAACTGTTTTTT.